This T cell receptor (beta chain) emerged from a study of blood T cell repertoires in COVID-19. Repertoires were generated with immunoSEQ multiplex PCR, while TCRdb's copy carries only in-frame clones and drops some. The sample lists 200,000 to 250,000 clones, roughly 80% occurring once. The CDR3 covers 12 residues. CDR1 and CDR2 (germline): SGHRS, YFSETQ. V lost 1 base to trimming and J lost 5 bases, with 6 bases between them. The chain is built from TRBV5-1 and TRBJ2-5; D is unclear. The sequenced sample consisted of peripheral blood. The clonotype originates from a woman aged 80 or older with acute or convalescent COVID-19. The CDR3 nucleotides read TGCGCCAGCAGCTTGTCGTCGGAGACCCAGTACTTC. It translates to CASSLSSETQYF.